The subject of this entry is one TCR beta chain. Its target is unknown. The data stem from a study of T cell repertoires in cytomegalovirus infection. Study summary: Both a matching HLA type and CMV infection were indicated by public TCR beta signatures.

One entry per CDR3 protein results from TCRdb running MiXCR on the reads. The sample holds more than 400,000 distinct CDR3 sequences, 26% seen once. Findings and caveats of the study: Summed frequency of public TCR beta families distinguished CMV carriers with the relevant HLA. Dominating the ex vivo response were TCR beta clonotypes that were CMV-specific and HLA-C-restricted.

The clonotype comes from a human donor in good health (CMV status not recorded). Some clones in this sample may be carry-over from other donors' samples. Sequencing was performed on PBMCs.

The CDR3 reads CASLAGTANTGELFF. CDR3 sequence (DNA): TGTGCCAGTCTTGCGGGGACAGCGAACACCGGGGAGCTGTTTTTT. V is TRBV6-2 or TRBV6-3 and J is TRBJ2-2; perhaps TRBD1 as D (7 bases). Germline CDR1 MNHEY, CDR2 SVGEGT. V was clipped by 9 bases and J by 0 bases, with 14 bases between them. The CDR3 covers 15 residues.